This TCR beta chain appears in the sequencing data of a study of T-cell memory formation after mild COVID-19. Study-level results: The study found contracting CD4+ clones mainly in CM and EM and contracting CD8+ clones in EMRA. Researchers found some responding clones in pre-infection memory, a sign that cross-reactive memory joined. Later expanders leaned CD4+, whereas clones that contracted between day 15 and 85 were balanced CD4/CD8.

CDR3 length equals 12 residues. Trimming shortened V by 6 bases and J by 1 base, and 5 bases separated the two germline ends. CDR1 and CDR2 (germline): MNHEY, SVGAGI. A single record per CDR3 protein comes from TCRdb applying MiXCR to the 5' RACE reads. The top ten hold around 21% of the sample, which has 300,000 to 400,000 distinct CDR3 sequences, approximately 12% seen once. As regards this clonotype: Its cognate antigen is unknown.

The specimen sequenced was PBMCs or a T cell subset sorted from them (not recorded which). V gene TRBV6-5 combines with J gene TRBJ2-3; no firm D call. This clonotype originated in a man aged 18 to 35 who had mild COVID-19 (a few samples of this study predate the infection). Cell type and time point are not known. Here the CDR3 reads CASRSRTDTQYF. The DNA of the CDR3 is TGTGCCAGCAGGAGCCGCACAGATACGCAGTATTTT.